This entry lists 32 T cell receptor beta chains sequenced from one sample in a study of beta chain features in type 1 diabetes. Since all of the isolated RNA was reverse transcribed, expressed TCRB transcripts were what got sequenced. Clones were read by immunoSEQ multiplex PCR, and TCRdb kept only the in-frame ones, dropping some. This table has under 550,000 clones, 11% appearing once. The sequenced sample was naive CD4+ T cells from blood. Receptor source: a woman aged 18-29 years in good health.

The chain employs TRBV6-1 and TRBJ2-1; 8 bases are a match to TRBD1. The trim removed 8 bases at V and 4 bases at J, leaving 7 bases unmatched. This CDR3 spans 14 amino acids. Per the germline V gene, CDR1 is MNHNS and CDR2 is SASEGT. CDR3 residues: CASEGRGPYNEQFF. The CDR3 DNA follows: TGTGCCAGCGAGGGCAGGGGGCCTTACAATGAGCAGTTCTTC.

V usage is TRBV4-2 and J usage is TRBJ2-3; 9 bases fit TRBD2. Germline assignment: CDR1 LGHNA and CDR2 YNFKEQ. The trim removed 4 bases at V and 6 bases at J, leaving 8 bases unmatched. The CDR3 consists of 15 residues. DNA for the CDR3: TGTGCCAGCAGCCCCAGTAGCGGGGGAAGGGATACGCAGTATTTT. It translates to CASSPSSGGRDTQYF.

This chain links TRBV14 with TRBJ2-1; D gene unclear. The CDR3 contains 15 residues. V was clipped by 4 bases and J by 12 bases, with 22 bases between them. Per the germline V gene, CDR1 is SGHDN and CDR2 is FVKESK. In nucleotides, the CDR3 is TGTGCCAGCAGCCTCGAATTATTACCGGGTCGAGGGCAGTTCTTC. This codes for CASSLELLPGRGQFF. Complete variable domain (other parts from reference TRBV14 and TRBJ2-1): EAGVTQFPSHSVIEKGQTVTLRCDPISGHDNLYWYRRVMGKEIKFLLHFVKESKQDESGMPNNRFLAERTGGTYSTLKVQPAELEDSGVYFCASSLELLPGRGQFFGPGTRLTVL.

The chain uses TRBV7-9 and TRBJ1-2, with D perhaps TRBD1 (5 bases). From germline, CDR1 is SEHNR and CDR2 FQNEAQ (reference sequence). This CDR3 contains 15 residues. V lost 5 bases to trimming and J lost 5 bases, with 18 bases between them. DNA for the CDR3: TGTGCCAGCAGCGGGAGGGACCCTGATCCTTATGGCTACACCTTC. Its translation: CASSGRDPDPYGYTF.

The chain links TRBV4-1 to TRBJ2-4, with TRBD2 matching over 7 bases. Germline V gene lookup returns CDR1 MGHRA and CDR2 YSYEKL. The J segment lost 3 bases and the V segment lost 4 bases, leaving 9 bases of the junction unmatched. The CDR3 is 16 residues long. The CDR3 loop reads CASSPGGGRLKNIQYF. The CDR3 nucleotides read TGCGCCAGCAGCCCGGGAGGTGGGCGGCTCAAAAACATTCAGTACTTC.

This clone has just a few counts. The CDR3 region is CASSQWARGGSYNEQFF. CDR3 in DNA: TGTGCCAGCAGCCAATGGGCTCGAGGGGGGTCCTACAATGAGCAGTTCTTC. The V and J genes are TRBV16 and TRBJ2-1, with D tentatively TRBD1 or TRBD2 (6 bases each). Deletions cut 1 base from V and 1 base from J, with 14 bases between. The CDR3 consists of 17 residues. Germline V CDR1 and CDR2: KGHSY, FQNENV. The variable domain in full, with the rest retrieved from reference TRBV16 and TRBJ2-1, is GEEVAQTPKHLVRGEGQKAKLYCAPIKGHSYVFWYQQVLKNEFKFLISFQNENVFDETGMPKERFSAKCLPNSPCSLEIQATKLEDSAVYFCASSQWARGGSYNEQFFGPGTRLTVL.

This clone was counted between two and nine times. The chain uses TRBV7-9 and TRBJ2-7, with 7 bases aligning to TRBD1. Germline assignment: CDR1 SEHNR and CDR2 FQNEAQ (reference sequence). Trimming removed 2 bases from V and 6 bases from J; junction bases left unmatched: 7. There are 14 residues in the CDR3. CDR3 in DNA: TGTGCCAGCAGCTTATCACAGGGGAGTGGCGAGCAGTACGTC. Translated, it gives CASSLSQGSGEQYV.

This clone was observed a handful of times. The rearrangement links TRBV29-1 to TRBJ1-4; 10 positions match TRBD1. The CDR3 sequence is 14 residues long. V shed 4 bases and J 7 bases; nucleotides not matched to a gene: 6. The germline CDR1 and CDR2 sequences are SQVTM and ANQGSEA. CDR3 in amino acids: CSVAVGTGVEKLFF. The CDR3 DNA is TGCAGCGTTGCAGTAGGGACAGGGGTTGAAAAACTGTTTTTT.

This clone has just a few counts. This chain links TRBV4-3 with TRBJ2-5; D assignment may be TRBD1 or TRBD2 (5 bases each). The CDR3 has 16 residues. Looked up from germline, CDR1 is LGHNA and CDR2 is YSLEER. Trimming left V 0 bases short and J 5 bases short, with 16 bases between. CDR3 residues: CASSQDRRGTEETQYF. CDR3 DNA sequence: TGCGCCAGCAGCCAAGATCGGAGAGGGACGGAGGAGACCCAGTACTTC.

The chain joins TRBV14 to TRBJ1-4; 9 bases are a match to TRBD1. CDR1 SGHDN and CDR2 FVKESK come from the germline V gene. CDR3 size: 16 residues. With 4 bases clipped from V and 7 bases from J, the junction kept 10 bases outside the gene matches. The CDR3 reads CASSPTGQGRGEKLFF. The CDR3 bases are TGTGCCAGCAGCCCAACCGGACAGGGGAGGGGTGAAAAACTGTTTTTT.

The chain combines TRBV6-5 with TRBJ1-2; D remains ambiguous. Trimming took 3 bases from V and 3 from J, leaving 8 bases between them. The CDR3 spans 13 residues. Germline V gives CDR1 MNHEY, CDR2 SVGAGI. CDR3 protein: CASSYNPDYGYTF. The CDR3 nucleotides read TGTGCCAGCAGTTATAATCCGGACTATGGCTACACCTTC.

V usage is TRBV6-1 and J usage is TRBJ2-1, with no clear D. Trimming took 2 bases from V and 7 from J, leaving 9 bases between them. Germline assignment: CDR1 MNHNS and CDR2 SASEGT. The CDR3 contains 13 residues. The CDR3 DNA reads TGTGCCAGCAGTGAATTCGGGCAGAATGAGCAGTTCTTC. Encoded protein: CASSEFGQNEQFF.

In its sample, this clone was seen a few times. The chain carries TRBV7-2 and TRBJ1-2; 9 nucleotides line up with TRBD1. Germline V gene data show CDR1 as SGHTA and CDR2 as FQGNSA. The CDR3 extends over 13 amino acids. After removal of 5 bases from V and 6 bases from J, the junction contained 4 bases not matched to a gene. CDR3 DNA: TGTGCCAGCAGCACGAGGACAGGGGATGGCTACACCTTC. It is translated as CASSTRTGDGYTF.

This CDR3 reads CASSLTGGEQYV. The CDR3 bases are TGTGCCAGCAGTCTGACAGGGGGCGAGCAGTACGTC. The chain is built from TRBV2 and TRBJ2-7; 9 bases align to TRBD1. This CDR3 spans 12 amino acids. Germline CDR1 reads SNHLY; CDR2 reads FYNNEI. V was pared by 5 bases and J by 6 bases, with 2 bases of the junction left unmatched.

This chain uses TRBV29-1 with TRBJ2-3; D may be TRBD2 (7 bases). CDR1 SQVTM and CDR2 ANQGSEA come from the germline V gene. V gave up 1 base and J gave up 0 bases, with 11 bases separating them. This CDR3 has 15 amino acids. CDR3 sequence: CSVEGGGASTDTQYF. DNA for the CDR3: TGCAGCGTTGAAGGAGGGGGGGCTAGCACAGATACGCAGTATTTT.

The V gene is TRBV7-9, the J gene TRBJ2-5; D may match TRBD1 or TRBD2 (5 bases each). The CDR3 contains 15 residues. The germline V gene has CDR1 SEHNR and CDR2 FQNEAQ (reference sequence). Deletions cut 5 bases from V and 1 base from J, with 14 bases between. The CDR3 sequence is CASSPYGTLQETQYF. In DNA, the CDR3 is TGTGCCAGCAGCCCTTATGGGACGCTCCAAGAGACCCAGTACTTC.

The rearrangement links TRBV4-3 to TRBJ1-5; the D gene is possibly TRBD1 (5 bases). Trimming left V 0 bases short and J 10 bases short, with 10 bases between. CDR3 size: 13 residues. Germline lookup yields CDR1 LGHNA and CDR2 YSLEER. The CDR3: CASSQEAGTPQHF. For the CDR3, the DNA is TGCGCCAGCAGCCAAGAGGCAGGGACTCCCCAGCATTTT.

This clone has only a few counts. The J gene is TRBJ2-3, the V gene TRBV5-1, with no clear D. Trimming took 0 bases from V and 4 from J, leaving 9 bases between them. The CDR3 is made up of 14 amino acids. Germline lookup yields CDR1 SGHRS and CDR2 YFSETQ. CDR3 coding DNA: TGCGCCAGCAGCTTGGATGCTGGGTCAGATACGCAGTATTTT. Translation: CASSLDAGSDTQYF.

This clone was observed a handful of times. The chain carries TRBV2 and TRBJ2-1; D is unclear. Germline CDR1 SNHLY, CDR2 FYNNEI. The CDR3 loop spans 11 amino acids. V lost 8 bases and J 3 bases, leaving 5 bases between the germline ends. CDR3 residues: CASYDYNEQFF. The CDR3 DNA follows: TGTGCCAGCTATGACTACAATGAGCAGTTCTTC.

V gene TRBV27 combines with J gene TRBJ1-4, with TRBD1 identical over 7 bases. The V gene's germline CDR1 is MNHEY and CDR2 SMNVEV (reference sequence). CDR3 length: 15 residues. V trimming: 6 bases; J trimming: 5 bases; junction bases outside the gene matches: 9. CDR3 bases: TGTGCCAGCAGGACCCTGGGACAGCGGAATGAAAAACTGTTTTTT. Translation gives CASRTLGQRNEKLFF. The variable domain in full, completed from reference TRBV27 and TRBJ1-4, reads EAQVTQNPRYLITVTGKKLTVTCSQNMNHEYMSWYRQDPGLGLRQIYYSMNVEVTDKGDVPEGYKVSRKEKRNFPLILESPSPNQTSLYFCASRTLGQRNEKLFFGSGTQLSVL.

The rearrangement uses TRBV6-1 and TRBJ2-1; 10 positions match TRBD2. Germline trimming cut 6 bases from V and 8 bases from J; bases unmatched to any gene: 10. The CDR3 loop spans 15 amino acids. The germline V gene has CDR1 MNHNS and CDR2 SASEGT. The CDR3 is CASRLSSGRIHEQFF. The CDR3 coding sequence is TGTGCCAGCAGGCTCTCTAGCGGGAGAATCCATGAGCAGTTCTTC.

The V call is TRBV29-1, the J call TRBJ1-2, with a weak D call TRBD1 (5 bases). The germline V and J ends were trimmed by 3 bases and 8 bases, with 10 bases remaining between them. The germline gives CDR1 SQVTM, CDR2 ANQGSEA. The length of the CDR3 is 11 residues. In DNA, the CDR3 is TGCAGCGTTGAGGTCAGGGACGGCTACACCTTC. This codes for CSVEVRDGYTF.

Concerning this clone itself: Other DNA sequences from this sample encode an identical CDR3 as well. The rearrangement links TRBV7-2 to TRBJ2-5, with D possibly matching TRBD1 (5 bases). Trimming left V 1 base short and J 1 base short, with 7 bases between. Looked up from germline, CDR1 is SGHTA and CDR2 is FQGNSA. CDR3 length equals 14 residues. The CDR3 DNA is TGTGCCAGCAGCTTAGGTGGGGCCCAAGAGACCCAGTACTTC. Translation: CASSLGGAQETQYF.

Details on this clone: At the DNA level, this CDR3 is encoded by other sequences in the same sample as well. The chain carries TRBV18 and TRBJ2-1; D uncertain. The V and J ends lost 2 bases and 3 bases respectively, with 2 bases between them. The germline V gene encodes CDR1 KGHSH and CDR2 LQKENI. The CDR3 has 12 amino acids. CDR3 amino acids: CASSPDYNEQFF. As DNA, the CDR3 is TGTGCCAGCTCACCAGACTACAATGAGCAGTTCTTC.

The CDR3 DNA reads as TGTGCCAGCAGCCTACCGGGCAGGGTTTACGGCACAGATACGCAGTATTTT. It encodes CASSLPGRVYGTDTQYF. V gene TRBV11-3 combines with J gene TRBJ2-3; a possible D gene is TRBD1 (5 bases). V lost 5 bases to trimming and J lost 1 base, with 19 bases between them. Germline V gives CDR1 SGHNT, CDR2 YENEEA. This CDR3 is 17 amino acids long.

The CDR3 bases are TGTGCCAGCAAGGGAATCGGGTACACTGAAGCTTTCTTT. Translating it yields CASKGIGYTEAFF. This sequence joins TRBV25-1 and TRBJ1-1, with D unresolved. This CDR3 has 13 residues. The V end lost 7 bases, the J end lost 3 bases, and 12 bases lay between the germline ends. Germline values: CDR1 MGHDK, CDR2 SYGVNS.

V usage is TRBV11-2 and J usage is TRBJ1-2; D uncertain. Germline lookup yields CDR1 SGHAT and CDR2 FQNNGV. The ends were cut back, 4 bases at V and 3 bases at J, with 15 bases in the middle. The CDR3 consists of 15 residues. The CDR3 protein is CASSYHRREDYGYTF. The CDR3 coding sequence is TGTGCCAGCAGCTATCACCGGAGGGAGGACTATGGCTACACCTTC.

There are a few counts of this clone. This chain connects TRBV29-1 to TRBJ1-2, with D hard to call. The CDR3 consists of 10 residues. From germline, CDR1 is SQVTM and CDR2 ANQGSEA. V was pared by 4 bases and J by 8 bases, with 8 bases between. Here the CDR3 reads CSVAEAGYTF. CDR3 in DNA: TGCAGCGTTGCGGAGGCCGGCTACACCTTC.

This clone was observed a few times. V gene TRBV5-6 combines with J gene TRBJ2-1; TRBD2 matches 10 bases. Trimming removed 2 bases from V and 10 bases from J; junction bases left unmatched: 6. Germline lookup yields CDR1 SGHDT and CDR2 YYEEEE. This CDR3 region has 14 residues. The CDR3 is CASSLLAGSGEQFF. The CDR3 DNA follows: TGTGCCAGCAGCTTACTAGCGGGATCGGGAGAGCAGTTCTTC.

V usage is TRBV28 and J usage is TRBJ2-7; TRBD1 matches at 9 bases. J gave up 4 bases and V 8 bases, and 9 bases lay outside the gene matches. The CDR3 runs to 14 residues. Looked up from germline, CDR1 is MDHEN and CDR2 is SYDVKM. This CDR3 is CASGPDRGSYEQYV. The CDR3 nucleotides are TGTGCCAGCGGACCGGACAGGGGATCTTACGAGCAGTACGTC.

The V call is TRBV29-1, the J call TRBJ2-3; D might be TRBD1 (6 bases). The CDR3 is made up of 14 amino acids. Germline assignment: CDR1 SQVTM and CDR2 ANQGSEA. Between the trimmed V and J ends, which lost 0 bases and 3 bases, there was a span of 10 bases. The CDR3 loop reads CSVEDAGTTDTQYF. CDR3 bases: TGCAGCGTTGAAGACGCCGGGACAACAGATACGCAGTATTTT.

The table lists this clone with a few counts. The V gene is TRBV6-6, the J gene TRBJ2-3, with 9 bases lining up with TRBD2. This CDR3 is built from 16 residues. Germline V lookup: CDR1 MNHNY, CDR2 SVGAGI (reference sequence). The J segment lost 1 base and the V segment lost 3 bases, leaving 5 bases of the junction unmatched. DNA of the CDR3: TGTGCCAGCAGTTATAGTCTAGCGGGACGCACAGATACGCAGTATTTT. Protein sequence: CASSYSLAGRTDTQYF.